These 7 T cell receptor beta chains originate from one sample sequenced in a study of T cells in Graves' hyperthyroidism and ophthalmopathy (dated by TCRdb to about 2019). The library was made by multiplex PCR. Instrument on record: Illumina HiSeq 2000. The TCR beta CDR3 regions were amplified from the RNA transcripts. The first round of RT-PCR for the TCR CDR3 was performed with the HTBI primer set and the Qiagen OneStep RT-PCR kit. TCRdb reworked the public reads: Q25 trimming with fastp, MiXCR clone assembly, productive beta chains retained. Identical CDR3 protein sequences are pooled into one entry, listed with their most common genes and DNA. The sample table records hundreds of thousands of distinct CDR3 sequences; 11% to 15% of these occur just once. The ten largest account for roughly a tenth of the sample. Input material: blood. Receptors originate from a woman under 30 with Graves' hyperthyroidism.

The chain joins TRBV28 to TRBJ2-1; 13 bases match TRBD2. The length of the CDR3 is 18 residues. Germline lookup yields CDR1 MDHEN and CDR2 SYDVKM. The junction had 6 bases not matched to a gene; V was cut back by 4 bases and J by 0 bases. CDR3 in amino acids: CASSWGLAGPDSYNEQFF. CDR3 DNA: TGTGCCAGCAGTTGGGGACTAGCGGGACCGGACTCCTACAATGAGCAGTTCTTC.

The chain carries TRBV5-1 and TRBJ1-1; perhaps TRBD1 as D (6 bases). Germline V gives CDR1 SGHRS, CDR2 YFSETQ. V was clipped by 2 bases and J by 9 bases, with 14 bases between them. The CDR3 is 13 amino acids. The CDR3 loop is CASSFGDGGQAFF. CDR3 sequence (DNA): TGCGCCAGCAGCTTTGGGGACGGGGGGCAAGCTTTCTTT.

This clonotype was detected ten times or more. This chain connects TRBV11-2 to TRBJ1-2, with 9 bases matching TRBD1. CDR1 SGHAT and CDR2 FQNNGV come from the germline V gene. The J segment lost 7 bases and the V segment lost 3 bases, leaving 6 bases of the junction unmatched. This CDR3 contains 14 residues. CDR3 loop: CASSFTMTGGGYTF. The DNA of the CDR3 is TGTGCCAGCAGCTTTACAATGACAGGGGGTGGCTACACCTTC.

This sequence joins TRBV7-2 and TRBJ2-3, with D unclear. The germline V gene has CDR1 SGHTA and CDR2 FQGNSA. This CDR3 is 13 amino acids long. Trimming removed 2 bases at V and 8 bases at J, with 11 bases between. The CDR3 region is CASSLSRTTTQYF. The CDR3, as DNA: TGTGCCAGCAGCTTATCCCGGACGACTACGCAGTATTTT.

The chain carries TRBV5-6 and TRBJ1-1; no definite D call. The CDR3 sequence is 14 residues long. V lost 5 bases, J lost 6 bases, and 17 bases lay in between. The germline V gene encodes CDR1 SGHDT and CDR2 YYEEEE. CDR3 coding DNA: TGTGCCAGCAGTCCCAGAGGGCGGAGTGCTGAAGCTTTCTTT. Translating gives CASSPRGRSAEAFF.

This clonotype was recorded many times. This CDR3 reads CASSQAGGSQYF. CDR3 nucleotides: TGCGCCAGCAGCCAGGCCGGGGGGTCTCAGTACTTC. This chain links TRBV4-1 with TRBJ2-5; 7 positions match TRBD2. The germline CDR1 and CDR2 sequences are MGHRA and YSYEKL. CDR3 length: 12 residues. V trimming: 3 bases; J trimming: 11 bases; junction bases outside the gene matches: 6.

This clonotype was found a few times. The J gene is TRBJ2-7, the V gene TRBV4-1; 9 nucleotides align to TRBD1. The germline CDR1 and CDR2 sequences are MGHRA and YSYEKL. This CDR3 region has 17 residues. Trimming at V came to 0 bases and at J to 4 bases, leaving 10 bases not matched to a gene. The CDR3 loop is CASSQDPRQGGWYEQYF. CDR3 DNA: TGCGCCAGCAGCCAAGATCCGCGACAGGGGGGGTGGTACGAGCAGTACTTC.